The present T cell receptor (beta chain) was sequenced within a study of T cell repertoires in cytomegalovirus infection. Turning to the study itself: The study used recently identified HLA-C-restricted and well-studied HLA-B-restricted CMV epitopes. Public TCR beta signatures marked donors with CMV infection and the matching HLA. Overall study findings and caveats: HLA-C-restricted CMV-specific TCR beta clonotypes were dominant in the ex vivo response. Identification of carriers of CMV plus the relevant HLA was achieved through cumulative public TCR beta family frequency.

Of note for this clonotype: The target antigen is unknown.

TCRdb used MiXCR to reprocess the reads, holding one entry per CDR3 protein. The sample records approximately 74,000 distinct CDR3 sequences, about 37% being singletons. Per the germline V gene, CDR1 is SGHVT and CDR2 is SQSDAQ. V dropped 4 bases and J dropped 5; count of bases not matched to a gene: 14. The CDR3 has 17 amino acids. The sample consisted of CD8+ T cells from cultured PBMCs, taken from culture after CMV antigen stimulation. The genes are TRBV7-4 and TRBJ1-1; 9 positions match TRBD1. The TCR comes from a human donor in good health (CMV status not recorded). Some clones in this sample may be carry-over from other donors' samples. The CDR3 nucleotides read TGTGCCAGCAGCTCCACGCAGGACAGGGGCTTGGGGACTGAAGCTTTCTTT. It yields the protein CASSSTQDRGLGTEAFF.